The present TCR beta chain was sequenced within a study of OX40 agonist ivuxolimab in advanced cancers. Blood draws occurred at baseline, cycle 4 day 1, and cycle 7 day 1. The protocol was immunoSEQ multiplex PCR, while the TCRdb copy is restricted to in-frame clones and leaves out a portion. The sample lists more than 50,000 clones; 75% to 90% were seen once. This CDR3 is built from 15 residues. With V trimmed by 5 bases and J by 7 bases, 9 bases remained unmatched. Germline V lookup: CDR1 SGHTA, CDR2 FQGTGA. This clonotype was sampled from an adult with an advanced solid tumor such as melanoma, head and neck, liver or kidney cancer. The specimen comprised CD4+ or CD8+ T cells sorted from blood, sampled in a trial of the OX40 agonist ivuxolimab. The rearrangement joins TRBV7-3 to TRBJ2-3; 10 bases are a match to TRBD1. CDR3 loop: CASSPSGQGSNTQYF. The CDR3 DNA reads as TGTGCCAGCAGCCCCTCGGGACAGGGGTCGAATACGCAGTATTTT.